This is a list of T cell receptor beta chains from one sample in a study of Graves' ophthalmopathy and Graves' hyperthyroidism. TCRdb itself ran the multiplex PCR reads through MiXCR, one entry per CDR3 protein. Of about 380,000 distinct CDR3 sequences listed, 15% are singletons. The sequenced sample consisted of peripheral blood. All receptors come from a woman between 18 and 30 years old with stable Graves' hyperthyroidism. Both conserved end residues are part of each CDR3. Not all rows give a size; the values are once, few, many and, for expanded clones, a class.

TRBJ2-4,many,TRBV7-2,CASSLRTTKNIQYF
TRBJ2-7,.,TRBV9,CASSVGRGPYEQYF
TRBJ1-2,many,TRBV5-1,CASSSRDGQSLYGYTF
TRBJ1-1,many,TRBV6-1,CASRARGDTEAFF
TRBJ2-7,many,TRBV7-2,CASSPLMGGQYF
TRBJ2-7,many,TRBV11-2,CASSLGTDYEQYF
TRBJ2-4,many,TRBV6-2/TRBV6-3,CASSDYRAAAKNIQYF
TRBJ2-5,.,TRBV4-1,CASSLRLAGGSEETQYF
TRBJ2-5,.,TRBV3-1,CASSQGLDSGETQYF
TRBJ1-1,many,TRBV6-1,CASRLLGRGNTEAFF
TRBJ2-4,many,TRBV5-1,CASSLDSGVAKNIQYF
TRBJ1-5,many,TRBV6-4,CASSVEGRDQPQHF
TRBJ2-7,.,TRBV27,CASSSTGTGSYEQYF
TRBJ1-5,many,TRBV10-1,CASRDRDLQPQHF
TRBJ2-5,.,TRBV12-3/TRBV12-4,CASSLRSGGGETQYF
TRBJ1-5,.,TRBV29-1,CSVGGTENQPQHF